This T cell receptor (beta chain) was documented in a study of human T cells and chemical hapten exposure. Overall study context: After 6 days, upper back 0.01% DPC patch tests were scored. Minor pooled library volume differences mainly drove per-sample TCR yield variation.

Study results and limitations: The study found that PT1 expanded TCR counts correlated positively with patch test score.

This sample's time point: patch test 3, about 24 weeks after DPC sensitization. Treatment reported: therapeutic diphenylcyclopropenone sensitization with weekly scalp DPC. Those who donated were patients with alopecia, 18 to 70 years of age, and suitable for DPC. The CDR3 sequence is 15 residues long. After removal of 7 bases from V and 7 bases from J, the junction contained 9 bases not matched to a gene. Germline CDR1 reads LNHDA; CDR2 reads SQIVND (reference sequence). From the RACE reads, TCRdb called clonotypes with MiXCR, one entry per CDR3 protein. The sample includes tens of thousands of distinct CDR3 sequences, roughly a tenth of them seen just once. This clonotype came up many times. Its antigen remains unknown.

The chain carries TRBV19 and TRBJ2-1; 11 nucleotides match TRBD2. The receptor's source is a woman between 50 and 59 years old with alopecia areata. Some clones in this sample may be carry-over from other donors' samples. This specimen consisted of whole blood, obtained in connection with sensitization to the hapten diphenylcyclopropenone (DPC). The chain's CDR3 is CASTPHSGGVNEQFF. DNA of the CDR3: TGTGCCAGTACCCCGCATAGCGGGGGGGTGAATGAGCAGTTCTTC.